This T cell receptor (beta chain) was captured by sequencing in a study of early T cells in non-severe SARS-CoV-2 infection. Each CDR3 protein is one row after TCRdb ran MiXCR on the 5' RACE reads. The repertoire holds about 70,000 distinct CDR3 sequences, with approximately 5% as singletons. This clonotype turned up a few times. The CDR3 length is 17 residues. Trimming left V 7 bases short and J 0 bases short, with 19 bases between. Germline loops: CDR1 MDHEN, CDR2 SYDVKM. The rearrangement uses TRBV28 and TRBJ1-3; D unresolved. The material was whole blood, obtained at baseline. The sequence came from an adult who was a healthcare worker with PCR-confirmed SARS-CoV-2 infection or an uninfected control (not recorded which). The CDR3 is CASTPLGSVISGNTIYF. In DNA form, the CDR3 reads TGTGCCAGCACCCCCTTGGGATCCGTTATCTCTGGAAACACCATATATTTT. Full variable domain (rest looked up from reference TRBV28 and TRBJ1-3): DVKVTQSSRYLVKRTGEKVFLECVQDMDHENMFWYRQDPGLGLRLIYFSYDVKMKEKGDIPEGYSVSREKKERFSLILESASTNQTSMYLCASTPLGSVISGNTIYFGEGSWLTVV.